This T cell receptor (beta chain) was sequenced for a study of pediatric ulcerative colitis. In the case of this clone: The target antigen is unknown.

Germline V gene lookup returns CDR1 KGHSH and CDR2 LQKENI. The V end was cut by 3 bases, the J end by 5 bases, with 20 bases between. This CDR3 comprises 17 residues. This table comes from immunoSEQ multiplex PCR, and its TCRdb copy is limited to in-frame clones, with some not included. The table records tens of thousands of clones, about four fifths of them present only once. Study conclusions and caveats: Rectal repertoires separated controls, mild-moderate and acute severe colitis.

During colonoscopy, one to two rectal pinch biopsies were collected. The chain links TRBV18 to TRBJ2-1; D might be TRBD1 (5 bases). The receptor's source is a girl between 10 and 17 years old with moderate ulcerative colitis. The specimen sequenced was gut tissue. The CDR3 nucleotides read TGTGCCAGCTCACCGTCCAGACAGCAATTCTTGAACAATGAGCAGTTCTTC. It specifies CASSPSRQQFLNNEQFF.